This T cell receptor beta chain was recorded in a study of a mutant IDH1 vaccine in newly diagnosed glioma. As for the study in general: Before enrollment, patients got radiotherapy alone, temozolomide alone, or mostly the combination.

Clones were sequenced by immunoSEQ multiplex PCR, and TCRdb holds only the in-frame ones, with some missing. The repertoire holds over 55,000 clones, about 83% seen once, with about 4.5% in the top ten. A note on this clone: The antigen remains unidentified.

Looked up from germline, CDR1 is SQVTM and CDR2 is ANQGSEA. V was shortened by 0 bases and J by 2 bases, with 11 bases between the two germline ends. The CDR3 loop spans 14 amino acids. As for time point: baseline, week 1 (first vaccination visit). Treatment meaning: pre-vaccination baseline after standard-of-care therapy. New IDH1-mutant, ATRX-lost WHO grade 3 or 4 astrocytomas occurred in donors. Study conclusions and caveats: Pseudoprogression appeared unlinked to shifts in leading peripheral T cell clonotypes. Vaccine-induced immune responses were detected in over 90% of patients.

The sequences come from peripheral blood mononuclear cells (PBMCs), collected from a glioma patient treated with radiotherapy, temozolomide or both. This clonotype was sampled from a woman younger than 35 with glioma. Some clones in this sample may be carry-over from other donors' samples. This sequence joins TRBV29-1 and TRBJ2-7, with D perhaps TRBD2 (5 bases). CDR3 DNA: TGCAGCGTTGAAGATCCCTCCGGGACCTACGAGCAGTACTTC. It encodes CSVEDPSGTYEQYF.